This TCR beta chain was captured in a study of cytomegalovirus exposure and HLA in healthy donors. Study in general: Earlier, 90 million to 140 million unique TCR beta sequences were recovered from 170 million or so T cells by an analysis.

Primers for the PCR totalled 60 Vbeta and 13 Jbeta. Sequencing used immunoSEQ multiplex PCR; TCRdb keeps in-frame clones, though not all of them. The sample contains 110,000 to 150,000 clones, roughly 80% of which appear only once. Trimming removed 6 bases from V and 2 bases from J; junction bases left unmatched: 4. This CDR3 spans 14 amino acids. In regard to this clone: Its target is unknown.

General observations from the study: Cytomegalovirus association was listed for 164 TCR beta chains. There were a few CMV-associated chains whose specificity for CMV antigens was confirmed in vitro.

This TCR was recovered from a man in his forties in good health and CMV-seropositive. The chain is built from TRBV23-1 and TRBJ1-5; 7 bases fit TRBD1. TRBV23-1 is given ORF status, its function remaining uncertain. The sample comprised PBMCs. CDR3 amino acids: CASRPDRGNQPQHF. The CDR3, as DNA: TGCGCCAGCAGACCTGACAGGGGCAATCAGCCCCAGCATTTT.